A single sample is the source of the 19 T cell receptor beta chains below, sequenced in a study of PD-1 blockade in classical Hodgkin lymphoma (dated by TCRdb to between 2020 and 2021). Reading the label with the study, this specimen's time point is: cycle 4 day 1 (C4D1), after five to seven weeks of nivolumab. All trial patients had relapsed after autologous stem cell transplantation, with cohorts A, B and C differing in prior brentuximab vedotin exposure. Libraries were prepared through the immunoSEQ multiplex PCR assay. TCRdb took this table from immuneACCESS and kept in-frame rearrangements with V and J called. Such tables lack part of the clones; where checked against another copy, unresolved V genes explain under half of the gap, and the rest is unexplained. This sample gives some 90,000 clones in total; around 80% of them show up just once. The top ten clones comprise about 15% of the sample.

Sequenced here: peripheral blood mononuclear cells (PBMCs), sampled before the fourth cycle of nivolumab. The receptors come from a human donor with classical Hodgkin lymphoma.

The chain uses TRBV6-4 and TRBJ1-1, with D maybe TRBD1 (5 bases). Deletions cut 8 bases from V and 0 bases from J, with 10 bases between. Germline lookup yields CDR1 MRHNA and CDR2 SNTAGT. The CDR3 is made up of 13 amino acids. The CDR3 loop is CASGTALNTEAFF. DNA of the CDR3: TGTGCCAGCGGGACGGCATTGAACACTGAAGCTTTCTTT.

The CDR3: CASSLGQRNIQYF. CDR3 sequence (DNA): TGTGCCAGCAGCTTAGGACAGAGAAACATTCAGTACTTC. V and J are TRBV7-6 and TRBJ2-4; TRBD1 is a possible D gene (5 bases). Germline-derived CDR1 and CDR2 are SGHVS and FNYEAQ. This CDR3 has 13 amino acids. Trimming stripped 1 base from V and 6 bases from J, with 7 bases between.

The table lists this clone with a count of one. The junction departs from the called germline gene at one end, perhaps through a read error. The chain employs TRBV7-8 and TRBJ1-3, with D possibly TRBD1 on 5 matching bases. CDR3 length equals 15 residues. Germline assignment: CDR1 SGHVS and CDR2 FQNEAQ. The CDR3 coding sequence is TGTGCCAGCAGTTTAGGGTGGGGGGTTGGAAACACCATATATTTT. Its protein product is CASSLGWGVGNTIYF.

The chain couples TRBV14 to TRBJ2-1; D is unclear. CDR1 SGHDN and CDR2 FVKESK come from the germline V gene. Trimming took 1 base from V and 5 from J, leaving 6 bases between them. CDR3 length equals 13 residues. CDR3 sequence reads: CASSQGADNEQFF. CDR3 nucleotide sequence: TGTGCCAGCAGCCAAGGGGCAGACAATGAGCAGTTCTTC.

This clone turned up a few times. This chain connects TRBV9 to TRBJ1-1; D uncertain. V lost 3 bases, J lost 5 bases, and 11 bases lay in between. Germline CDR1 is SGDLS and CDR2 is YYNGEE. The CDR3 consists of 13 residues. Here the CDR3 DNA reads TGTGCCAGCAGCGCACACCTGGGAACTGAAGCTTTCTTT. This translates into CASSAHLGTEAFF. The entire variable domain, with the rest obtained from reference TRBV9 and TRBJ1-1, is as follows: DSGVTQTPKHLITATGQRVTLRCSPRSGDLSVYWYQQSLDQGLQFLIQYYNGEERAKGNILERFSAQQFPDLHSELNLSSLELGDSALYFCASSAHLGTEAFFGQGTRLTVV.

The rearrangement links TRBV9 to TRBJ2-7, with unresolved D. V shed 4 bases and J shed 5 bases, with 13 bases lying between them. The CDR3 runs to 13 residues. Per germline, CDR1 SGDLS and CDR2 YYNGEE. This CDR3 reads CASSYVDADEQYF. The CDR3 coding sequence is TGTGCCAGCAGCTACGTCGATGCAGACGAGCAGTACTTC.

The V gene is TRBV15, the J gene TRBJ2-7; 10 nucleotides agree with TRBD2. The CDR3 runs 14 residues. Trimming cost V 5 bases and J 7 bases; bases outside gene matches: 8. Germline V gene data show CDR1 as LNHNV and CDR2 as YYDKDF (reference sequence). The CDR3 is CATSLAGASREQYF. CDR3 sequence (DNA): TGTGCCACCAGCCTAGCGGGAGCGTCTCGAGAGCAGTACTTC.

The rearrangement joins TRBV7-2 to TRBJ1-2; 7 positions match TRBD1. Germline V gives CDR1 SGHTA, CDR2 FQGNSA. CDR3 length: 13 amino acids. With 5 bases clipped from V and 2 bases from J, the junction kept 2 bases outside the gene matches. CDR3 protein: CASSMTGNYGYTF. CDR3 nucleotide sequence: TGTGCCAGCAGCATGACAGGGAACTATGGCTACACCTTC.

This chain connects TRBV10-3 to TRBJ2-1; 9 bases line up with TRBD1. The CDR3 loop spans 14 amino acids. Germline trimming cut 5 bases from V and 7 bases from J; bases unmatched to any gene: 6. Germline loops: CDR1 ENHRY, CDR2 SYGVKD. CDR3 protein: CAISHRDRENEQFF. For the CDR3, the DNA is TGTGCCATCAGTCACCGGGACAGGGAGAATGAGCAGTTCTTC.

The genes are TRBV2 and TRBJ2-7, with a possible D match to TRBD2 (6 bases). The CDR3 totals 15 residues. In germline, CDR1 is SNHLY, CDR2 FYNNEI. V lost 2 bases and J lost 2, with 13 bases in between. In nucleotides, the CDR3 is TGTGCCAGCAGTGAAAGGGCCTCGGGGGCCTACGAGCAGTACTTC. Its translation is CASSERASGAYEQYF.

Here the CDR3 DNA reads TGCAGCGTTGAAAAGGGAGGGTCCTACGAGCAGTACTTC. Translated: CSVEKGGSYEQYF. The rearrangement links TRBV29-1 to TRBJ2-7, with 7 bases fitting TRBD2. Per the germline V gene, CDR1 is SQVTM and CDR2 is ANQGSEA. This CDR3 is 13 amino acids long. V gave up 2 bases and J gave up 1 base; unmatched junction bases: 2.

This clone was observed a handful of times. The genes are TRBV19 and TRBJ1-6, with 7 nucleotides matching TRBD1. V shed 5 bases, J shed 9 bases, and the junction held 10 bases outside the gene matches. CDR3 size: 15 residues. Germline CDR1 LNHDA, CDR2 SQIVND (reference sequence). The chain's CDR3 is CASSAAGQLTSPLHF. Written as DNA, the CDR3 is TGTGCCAGTAGTGCGGCGGGACAGTTAACTTCACCCCTCCACTTT.

The CDR3 sequence: CASSLRQAGGTQYF. The CDR3 bases are TGTGCCAGCAGCTTAAGACAGGCTGGAGGTACGCAGTATTTT. The rearrangement uses TRBV13 and TRBJ2-3; possibly TRBD1 for D (6 bases). The V end lost 2 bases, the J end lost 8 bases, and 14 bases lay between the germline ends. Germline V gives CDR1 PRHDT, CDR2 FYEKMQ (reference sequence). This CDR3 spans 14 amino acids. Looking up the rest from reference TRBV13 and TRBJ2-3 gives the full variable domain: AAGVIQSPRHLIKEKRETATLKCYPIPRHDTVYWYQQGPGQDPQFLISFYEKMQSDKGSIPDRFSAQQFSDYHSELNMSSLELGDSALYFCASSLRQAGGTQYFGPGTRLTVL.

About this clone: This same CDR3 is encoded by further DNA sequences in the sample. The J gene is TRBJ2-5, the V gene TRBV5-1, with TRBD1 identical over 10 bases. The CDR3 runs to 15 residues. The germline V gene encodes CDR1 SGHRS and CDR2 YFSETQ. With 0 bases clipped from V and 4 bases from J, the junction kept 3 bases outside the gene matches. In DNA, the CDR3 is TGCGCCAGCAGCTTGGCCGGGACAGGGGTAGAGACCCAGTACTTC. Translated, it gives CASSLAGTGVETQYF.

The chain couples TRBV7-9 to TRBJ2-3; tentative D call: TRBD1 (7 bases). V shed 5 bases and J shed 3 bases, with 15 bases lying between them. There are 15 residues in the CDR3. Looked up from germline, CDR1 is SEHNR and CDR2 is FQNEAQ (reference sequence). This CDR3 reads CASSPSGGPTDTQYF. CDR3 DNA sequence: TGTGCCAGCAGCCCGTCAGGGGGGCCAACAGATACGCAGTATTTT.

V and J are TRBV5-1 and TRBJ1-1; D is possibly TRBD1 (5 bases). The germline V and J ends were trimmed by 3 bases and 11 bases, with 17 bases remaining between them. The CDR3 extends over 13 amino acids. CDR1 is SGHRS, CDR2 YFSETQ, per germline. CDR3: CASSSTTGGVAFF. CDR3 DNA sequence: TGCGCCAGCAGCTCCACGACCGGAGGGGTGGCTTTCTTT. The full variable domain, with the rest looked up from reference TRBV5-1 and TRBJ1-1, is KAGVTQTPRYLIKTRGQQVTLSCSPISGHRSVSWYQQTPGQGLQFLFEYFSETQRNKGNFPGRFSGRQFSNSRSEMNVSTLELGDSALYLCASSSTTGGVAFFGQGTRLTVV.

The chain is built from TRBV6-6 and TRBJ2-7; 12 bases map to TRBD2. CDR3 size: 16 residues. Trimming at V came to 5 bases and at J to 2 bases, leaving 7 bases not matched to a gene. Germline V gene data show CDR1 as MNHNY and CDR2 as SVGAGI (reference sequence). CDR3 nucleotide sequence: TGTGCCAGCAGTAGGGTGACTAGCGGGAGACCCTACGAGCAGTACTTC. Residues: CASSRVTSGRPYEQYF.

CDR3 region: CASSQLVGTSYNEQFF. In DNA form, the CDR3 reads TGCGCCAGCAGCCAATTGGTGGGTACCTCCTACAATGAGCAGTTCTTC. The V call is TRBV4-1, the J call TRBJ2-1; no firm D call. The ends were cut back, 2 bases at V and 0 bases at J, with 11 bases in the middle. This CDR3 comprises 16 residues. Germline assignment: CDR1 MGHRA and CDR2 YSYEKL.

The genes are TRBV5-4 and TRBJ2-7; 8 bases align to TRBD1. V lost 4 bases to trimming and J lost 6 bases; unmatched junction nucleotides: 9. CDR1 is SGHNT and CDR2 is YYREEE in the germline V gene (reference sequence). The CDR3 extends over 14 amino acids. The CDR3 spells CASSRDVGQAEQYF. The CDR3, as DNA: TGTGCCAGCAGCCGCGATGTGGGACAGGCCGAGCAGTACTTC.